This T cell receptor (beta chain) was sequenced for a study of read filtering for tumor transcriptome and immune sequencing. CDR1 and CDR2 (germline): SGHTA, FQGNSA. V lost 5 bases to trimming and J lost 2 bases, with 12 bases between them. This CDR3 is built from 14 residues. From around 0.4 ug of RNA, a library with molecular barcoded alpha/delta and beta/gamma adaptors was made. TCRdb analysed the reads with MiXCR anew, one entry per CDR3 protein. Among approximately 93,000 distinct CDR3 sequences listed, about 22% were seen once. This clonotype occurred many times. This chain links TRBV7-2 with TRBJ2-5, with D possibly TRBD1 on 6 matching bases. The receptor comes from a donor older than 35 with multiple myeloma. The sample consisted of a population of CD138-negative cells sorted from bone marrow. The CDR3 coding sequence is TGTGCCAGCAGCGCAGGGACATCACAAGAGACCCAGTACTTC. Translated, it gives CASSAGTSQETQYF.